The present entry profiles one TCR beta chain with its context. Its antigen is as yet unknown. The primer mix had 60 Vbeta and 13 Jbeta primers. Method: immunoSEQ multiplex PCR; TCRdb's copy keeps in-frame clones and lacks some. The sample carries about 130,000 clones, about 69% recorded once. The data belong to a study of cytomegalovirus exposure and HLA in healthy donors. General study points: Rarity held for most TCR sequences, but there were some public TCRs that occurred in many donors. Previously analyzed data showed that most TCR beta V segments were productive at a frequency of about 87% or about 30%. When analyzed later, a missense DCLRE1C variant was found to be linked to TCR beta V- and J-gene trimming. Versus the approximately 700-donor mean, an Asian-associated ancestry cluster reportedly showed fewer N-insertions in a later analysis.

The V end lost 5 bases, the J end lost 4 bases, and 14 bases lay between the germline ends. The germline CDR1 and CDR2 sequences are PRHDT and FYEKMQ (reference sequence). The CDR3 is made up of 14 amino acids. Sample: PBMCs. This clonotype was obtained from a man under 40 in good health and CMV-seronegative. The chain employs TRBV13 and TRBJ1-1, with D possibly being TRBD1 (5 bases). CDR3 region: CASSPTGSGTEAFF. The DNA of the CDR3 is TGTGCCAGCAGCCCCACAGGTTCTGGCACTGAAGCTTTCTTT.